The clone carrying this TCR beta chain has just one count. The data stem from a study of blood T cell repertoires in COVID-19. Trimming removed 6 bases at V and 6 bases at J, with 9 bases between. CDR3 length: 11 residues. Per the germline V gene, CDR1 is MNHEY and CDR2 is SMNVEV (reference sequence). Using immunoSEQ multiplex PCR, the repertoire was profiled, and TCRdb retains in-frame clones only, with some absent. The table shows hundreds of thousands of clones, with around 90% occurring only once. Sequencing was carried out using peripheral blood. The receptor comes from a man aged 18 to 29 with active or convalescent COVID-19. The chain combines TRBV27 with TRBJ2-7; D perhaps matches TRBD1 (5 bases). In DNA form, the CDR3 reads TGTGCCAGCAGAAGGGGCGCCGAGCAGTACTTC. Translation gives CASRRGAEQYF.